Listed here are 2 T cell receptor beta chains from one sample, sequenced in a study of early T cells in non-severe SARS-CoV-2 infection. TCRdb redid the calling of the 5' RACE reads with MiXCR, one entry per CDR3 protein. The sample holds fewer than 30,000 distinct CDR3 sequences, around 5% seen once. The sequencing sample was made of whole blood. These TCRs come from an adult who was a healthcare worker with PCR-confirmed SARS-CoV-2 infection or an uninfected control (not recorded which).

This clonotype was detected only a few times. V and J are TRBV29-1 and TRBJ2-7, with 7 bases aligning to TRBD1. The length of the CDR3 is 16 residues. From germline, CDR1 is SQVTM and CDR2 ANQGSEA. Trimming took 4 bases from V and 1 from J; bases not matched to a gene: 13. CDR3 nucleotides: TGCAGCGTTGTAACCTTAAAGACAGGGCCTTCCTACGAGCAGTACTTC. It encodes CSVVTLKTGPSYEQYF.

This clonotype was recorded at least ten times. The V call is TRBV7-9, the J call TRBJ2-7, with TRBD1 matching over 7 bases. The CDR3 runs to 13 residues. Per the germline V gene, CDR1 is SEHNR and CDR2 is FQNEAQ (reference sequence). V trimming: 4 bases; J trimming: 2 bases; junction bases outside the gene matches: 2. The CDR3 region has the DNA TGTGCCAGCAGCTGGGACAGAACCTACGAGCAGTACTTC. Its translation is CASSWDRTYEQYF.